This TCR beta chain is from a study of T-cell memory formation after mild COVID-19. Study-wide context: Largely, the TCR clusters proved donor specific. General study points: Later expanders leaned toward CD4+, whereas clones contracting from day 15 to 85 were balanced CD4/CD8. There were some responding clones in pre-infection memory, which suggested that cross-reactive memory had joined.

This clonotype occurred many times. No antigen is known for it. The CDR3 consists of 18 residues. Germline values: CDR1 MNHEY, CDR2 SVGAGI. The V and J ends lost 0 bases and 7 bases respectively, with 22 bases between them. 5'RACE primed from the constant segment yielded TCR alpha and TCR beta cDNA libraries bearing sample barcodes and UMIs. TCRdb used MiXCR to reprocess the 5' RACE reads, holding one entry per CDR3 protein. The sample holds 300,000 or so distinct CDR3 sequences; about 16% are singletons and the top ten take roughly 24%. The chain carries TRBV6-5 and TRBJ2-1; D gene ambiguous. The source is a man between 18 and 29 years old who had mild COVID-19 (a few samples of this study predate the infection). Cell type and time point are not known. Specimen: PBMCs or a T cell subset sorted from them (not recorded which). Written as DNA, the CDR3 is TGTGCCAGCAGTTACTCGAAATATGCGGCTACCTATGGAAATGAGCAGTTCTTC. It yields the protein CASSYSKYAATYGNEQFF.